This T cell receptor beta chain was recorded in a study of response to subunit inactivated influenza vaccine. This clonotype was counted a few times. Its antigen remains unknown. The germline V gene encodes CDR1 LGHNA and CDR2 YSLEER. The V end lost 0 bases, the J end lost 4 bases, and 9 bases lay between the germline ends. The CDR3 runs to 14 residues. A single record per CDR3 protein comes from TCRdb applying MiXCR to the RT-PCR reads. The sample gives under 500,000 distinct CDR3 sequences, around 9.9% of which show up once; about 12% is in the top ten. Study observations and caveats: The authors put forward the suggestion that each seasonal influenza vaccination may bring in only a limited number of new T cells.

The V gene is TRBV4-3, the J gene TRBJ1-2; maybe TRBD1 (6 bases). Sequencing used PBMCs from blood, obtained roughly 48 days after vaccination. The receptor was derived from a man in his forties or fifties who received an inactivated influenza vaccine. In DNA, the CDR3 is TGCGCCAGCAGCCAAGAGCCGGACAGCTATGGCTACACCTTC. Translated: CASSQEPDSYGYTF.